These 7 T cell receptor beta chains share one sample of origin, sequenced in a study of blood T cell repertoires in COVID-19. Sequenced by immunoSEQ multiplex PCR; TCRdb stores in-frame clones only, minus some. The sample holds 95,000 to 100,000 clones, 75% to 90% seen once. Source material: peripheral blood. The receptors shown here come from a man at least 80 years old with acute or convalescent COVID-19.

This clone was detected once. This chain links TRBV29-1 with TRBJ2-1; D gene unclear. Germline loops: CDR1 SQVTM, CDR2 ANQGSEA. CDR3 length: 11 amino acids. Trimming took 7 bases from V and 3 from J, leaving 7 bases between them. The CDR3 nucleotides are TGCAGCGCAGCCGGCTACAATGAGCAGTTCTTC. It is translated as CSAAGYNEQFF.

The chain uses TRBV9 and TRBJ2-1, with D perhaps matching TRBD1 (5 bases). Germline V gene sequence: CDR1 SGDLS, CDR2 YYNGEE. CDR3 length equals 13 residues. V was clipped by 3 bases and J by 5 bases, with 9 bases between them. DNA for the CDR3: TGTGCCAGCAGCGGAGGACAAAACAATGAGCAGTTCTTC. Translation gives CASSGGQNNEQFF. Supplemented by reference TRBV9 and TRBJ2-1, the full variable domain reads DSGVTQTPKHLITATGQRVTLRCSPRSGDLSVYWYQQSLDQGLQFLIQYYNGEERAKGNILERFSAQQFPDLHSELNLSSLELGDSALYFCASSGGQNNEQFFGPGTRLTVL.

The V call is TRBV7-8, the J call TRBJ2-2, with TRBD1 matching over 8 bases. The V gene's germline CDR1 is SGHVS and CDR2 FQNEAQ. The CDR3 extends over 15 amino acids. V shed 6 bases and J 3 bases; nucleotides not matched to a gene: 6. CDR3 protein: CASSRTGFDTGELFF. CDR3 in DNA: TGTGCCAGCAGTCGGACAGGGTTTGACACCGGGGAGCTGTTTTTT. The variable domain in full, completed from reference TRBV7-8 and TRBJ2-2, reads GAGVSQSPRYKVAKRGQDVALRCDPISGHVSLFWYQQALGQGPEFLTYFQNEAQLDKSGLPSDRFFAERPEGSVSTLKIQRTQQEDSAVYLCASSRTGFDTGELFFGEGSRLTVL.

The gene calls are TRBV12-3 or TRBV12-4 and TRBJ2-5; D is uncertain. V was clipped by 2 bases and J by 7 bases, with 8 bases between them. This CDR3 is 12 amino acids long. This CDR3 reads CASSLTPGTQYF. In nucleotides, the CDR3 is TGTGCCAGCAGTTTAACCCCCGGGACCCAGTACTTC.

In nucleotides, the CDR3 is TGTGCCAGCAGCTTGGGTCTTGGGGCGGGAGGCGAGCAGTTCTTC. It translates to CASSLGLGAGGEQFF. The gene calls are TRBV7-3 and TRBJ2-1; 8 bases are shared with TRBD2. With 3 bases clipped from V and 10 bases from J, the junction kept 11 bases outside the gene matches. The CDR3 consists of 15 residues. CDR1 is SGHTA and CDR2 is FQGTGA in the germline V gene.

This clone was seen only a few times. The rearrangement links TRBV3-1 (or the pseudogene TRBV3-2) to TRBJ2-7; TRBD1 matches 10 bases. The trim removed 4 bases at V and 3 bases at J, leaving 6 bases unmatched. The CDR3 runs 15 residues. Per the germline V gene, CDR1 is LGHDT and CDR2 is YNNKEL (reference sequence). The CDR3 sequence: CASSLATGGIYEQYF. DNA of the CDR3: TGTGCCAGCAGCCTCGCGACAGGGGGCATCTACGAGCAGTACTTC.

The chain couples TRBV11-3 to TRBJ2-5; no definite D call. This CDR3 is built from 14 residues. V lost 1 base, J lost 2 bases, and 8 bases lay in between. Germline CDR1 is SGHNT and CDR2 is YENEEA. The CDR3 is CASSLGSTQETQYF. CDR3 in DNA: TGTGCCAGCAGCTTAGGCTCGACTCAAGAGACCCAGTACTTC.